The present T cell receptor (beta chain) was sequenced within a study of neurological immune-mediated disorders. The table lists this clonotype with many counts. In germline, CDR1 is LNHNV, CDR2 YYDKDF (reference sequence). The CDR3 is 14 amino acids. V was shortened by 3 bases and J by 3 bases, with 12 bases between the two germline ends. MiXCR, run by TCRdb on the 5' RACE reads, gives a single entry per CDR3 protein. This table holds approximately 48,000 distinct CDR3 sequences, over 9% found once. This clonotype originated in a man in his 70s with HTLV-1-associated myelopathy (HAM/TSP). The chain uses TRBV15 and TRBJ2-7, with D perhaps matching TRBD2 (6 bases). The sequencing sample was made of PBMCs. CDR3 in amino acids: CATSREGLHYEQYF. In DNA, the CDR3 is TGTGCCACCAGCAGGGAGGGGCTTCACTACGAGCAGTACTTC.